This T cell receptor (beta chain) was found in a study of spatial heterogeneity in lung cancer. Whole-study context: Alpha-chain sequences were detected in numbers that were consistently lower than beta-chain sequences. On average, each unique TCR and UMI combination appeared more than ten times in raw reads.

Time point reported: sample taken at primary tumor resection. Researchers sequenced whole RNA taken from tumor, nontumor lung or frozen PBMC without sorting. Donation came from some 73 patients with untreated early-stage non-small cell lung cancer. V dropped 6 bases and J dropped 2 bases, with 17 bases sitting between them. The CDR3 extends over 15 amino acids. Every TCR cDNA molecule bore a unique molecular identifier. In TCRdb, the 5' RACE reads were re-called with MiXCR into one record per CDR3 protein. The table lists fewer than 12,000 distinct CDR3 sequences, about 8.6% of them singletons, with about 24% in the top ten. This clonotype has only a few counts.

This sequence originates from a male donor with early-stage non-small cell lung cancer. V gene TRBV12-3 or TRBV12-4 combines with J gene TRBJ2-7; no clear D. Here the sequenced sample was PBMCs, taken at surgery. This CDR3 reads CASSPYDLATYEQYF. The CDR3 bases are TGTGCCAGCAGCCCCTACGACTTGGCCACCTACGAGCAGTACTTC.